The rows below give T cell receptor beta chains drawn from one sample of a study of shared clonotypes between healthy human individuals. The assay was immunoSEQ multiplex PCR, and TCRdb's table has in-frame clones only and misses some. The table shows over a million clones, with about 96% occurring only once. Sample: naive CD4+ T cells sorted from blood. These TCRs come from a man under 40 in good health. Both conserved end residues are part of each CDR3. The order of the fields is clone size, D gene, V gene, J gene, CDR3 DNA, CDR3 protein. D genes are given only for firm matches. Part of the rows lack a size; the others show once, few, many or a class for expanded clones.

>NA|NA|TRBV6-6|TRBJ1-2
TGTGCCAGCAGTTACTCGAGACACCGTGACACCTTC
CASSYSRHRDTF
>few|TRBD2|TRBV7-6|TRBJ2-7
TGTGCCAGCAGCTTACCGGGACTAAACTACGAGCAGTACTTC
CASSLPGLNYEQYF
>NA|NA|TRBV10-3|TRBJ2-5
TGTGCCATCAGTGACGTTCCGCGAGCTGAGACCCAGTACTTC
CAISDVPRAETQYF
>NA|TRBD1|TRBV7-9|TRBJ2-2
TGTGCCAGCAGCCGTCGGGACAGGGACACCGGGGAGCTGTTTTTT
CASSRRDRDTGELFF
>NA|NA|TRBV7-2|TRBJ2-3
TGTGCCAGCAGCCTAGGGACTGCCAAAGGGGATACGCAGTATTTT
CASSLGTAKGDTQYF
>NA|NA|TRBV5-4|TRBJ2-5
TGTGCCAGCTCCCTAGATATAAACCAAGAGACCCAGTACTTC
CASSLDINQETQYF
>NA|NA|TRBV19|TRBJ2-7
TGTGCCAGCGGAGACAGGTTCTACGAGCAGTACTTC
CASGDRFYEQYF
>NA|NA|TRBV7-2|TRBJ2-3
TGTGCCAGCAGCTTAGCAGCTAGCACAGATACGCAGTATTTT
CASSLAASTDTQYF
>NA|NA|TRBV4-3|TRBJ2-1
TGCGCCAGCAGCCAGGACGGACGGACGAGCAATGAGCAGTTCTTC
CASSQDGRTSNEQFF
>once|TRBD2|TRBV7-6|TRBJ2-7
TGTGCCAGCAGCTTAGGGGTAGCGGGAGGTTCTAGCTCCTACGAGCAGTACTTC
CASSLGVAGGSSSYEQYF
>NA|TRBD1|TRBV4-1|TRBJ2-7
TGCGCCAGCAGCCAAGGGGAAGGGGGCCGAGTCTCCTACGAGCAGTACTTC
CASSQGEGGRVSYEQYF
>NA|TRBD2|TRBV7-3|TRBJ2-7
TGTGCCAGCAGTCAACTAGCGGGAGTCTTAAGCGAGCAGTACTTC
CASSQLAGVLSEQYF
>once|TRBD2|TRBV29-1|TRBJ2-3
TGCAGCGTTGATAGCGGGGGGAACACAGATACGCAGTATTTT
CSVDSGGNTDTQYF
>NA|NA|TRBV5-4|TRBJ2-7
TGTGCCAGCAGCTTGTCGGCAGGGCGAGCCACCTACGAGCAGTACTTC
CASSLSAGRATYEQYF
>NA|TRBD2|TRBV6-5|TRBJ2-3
TGTGCCAGCAGTTACTCCACTAGCGGGAGTATAGATACGCAGTATTTT
CASSYSTSGSIDTQYF
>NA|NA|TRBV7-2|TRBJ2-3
TGTGCCAGCAGCTTAACCATGGGCGCAGATACGCAGTATTTT
CASSLTMGADTQYF
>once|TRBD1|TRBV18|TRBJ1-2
TGTGCCAGCTCTGATAAGACAGGGGAGCGAGGCTACACCTTC
CASSDKTGERGYTF
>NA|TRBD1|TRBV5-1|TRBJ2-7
TGCGCCAGCAGCTTGGACAGGGGAACCTACGAGCAGTACTTC
CASSLDRGTYEQYF
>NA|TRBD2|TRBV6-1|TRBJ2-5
TGTGCCAGCAGTGTAGCGGGAGCGGGCCAAGAGACCCAGTACTTC
CASSVAGAGQETQYF
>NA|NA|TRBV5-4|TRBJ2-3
TGTGCCAGCAGCCTATTACGGCGGGAAGGGACAGATACGCAGTATTTT
CASSLLRREGTDTQYF
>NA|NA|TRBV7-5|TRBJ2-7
TGTGCCAGAAGCTTATCCCCCCGGGGGCACTCCTACGAGCAGTACTTC
CARSLSPRGHSYEQYF
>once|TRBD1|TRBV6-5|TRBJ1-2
TGTGCCAGCAGGCCGGGACAGAGCTATGGCTACACCTTC
CASRPGQSYGYTF
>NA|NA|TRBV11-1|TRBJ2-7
TGTGCCAGCAGCTTAGAGCTCTCCAGGGGCTACGAGCAGTACTTC
CASSLELSRGYEQYF
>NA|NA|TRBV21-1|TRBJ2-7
TGTGCCAGCAGCAACCGGACAGGGGGTTACGAGCAGTACTTC
CASSNRTGGYEQYF
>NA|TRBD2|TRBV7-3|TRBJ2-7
TGTGCCAGCAGCGAGGGACTAGCGGGAGTCTACGAGCAGTACTTC
CASSEGLAGVYEQYF
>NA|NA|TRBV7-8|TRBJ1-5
TGTGCCAGCAGCTTATTGAGGGAGGAGGCCCAGCATTTT
CASSLLREEAQHF
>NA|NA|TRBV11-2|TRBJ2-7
TGTGCCAGCAGACGGACAGAAGGCTACGAGCAGTACTTC
CASRRTEGYEQYF
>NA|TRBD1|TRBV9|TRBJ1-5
TGTGCCAGCAGCGCGGGACAGGGTATCAATCAGCCCCAGCATTTT
CASSAGQGINQPQHF
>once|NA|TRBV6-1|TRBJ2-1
TGTGCCAGCCGCCCCGGGGGCTCCTACAATGAGCAGTTCTTC
CASRPGGSYNEQFF
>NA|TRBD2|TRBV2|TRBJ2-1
TGTGCCAGCAGTCGGGTAGTCGGGAGGGCCGGACTCAATGAGCAGTTCTTC
CASSRVVGRAGLNEQFF
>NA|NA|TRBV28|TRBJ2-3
TGTGCCAGCAACCCCTCAGAGGATACGCAGTATTTT
CASNPSEDTQYF
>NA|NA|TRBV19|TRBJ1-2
TGTGCCAGTAATAATGGAGCCATGGTTGGCTACACCTTC
CASNNGAMVGYTF
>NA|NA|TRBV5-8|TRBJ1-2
TGTGCCAGCAGCTTGTTTCATATAAACTATGGCTACACCTTC
CASSLFHINYGYTF
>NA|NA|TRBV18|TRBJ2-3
TGTGCCAGCTCACAAGTACCGGGACAAAGTAGCACAGATACGCAGTATTTT
CASSQVPGQSSTDTQYF
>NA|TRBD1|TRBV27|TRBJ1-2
TGTGCCAGCAGTCCACGGACAGGGGGGTCGTACGGCTACACCTTC
CASSPRTGGSYGYTF
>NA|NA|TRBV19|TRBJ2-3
TGTGCCAGTAGTATGACAGCGAGCACAGATACGCAGTATTTT
CASSMTASTDTQYF